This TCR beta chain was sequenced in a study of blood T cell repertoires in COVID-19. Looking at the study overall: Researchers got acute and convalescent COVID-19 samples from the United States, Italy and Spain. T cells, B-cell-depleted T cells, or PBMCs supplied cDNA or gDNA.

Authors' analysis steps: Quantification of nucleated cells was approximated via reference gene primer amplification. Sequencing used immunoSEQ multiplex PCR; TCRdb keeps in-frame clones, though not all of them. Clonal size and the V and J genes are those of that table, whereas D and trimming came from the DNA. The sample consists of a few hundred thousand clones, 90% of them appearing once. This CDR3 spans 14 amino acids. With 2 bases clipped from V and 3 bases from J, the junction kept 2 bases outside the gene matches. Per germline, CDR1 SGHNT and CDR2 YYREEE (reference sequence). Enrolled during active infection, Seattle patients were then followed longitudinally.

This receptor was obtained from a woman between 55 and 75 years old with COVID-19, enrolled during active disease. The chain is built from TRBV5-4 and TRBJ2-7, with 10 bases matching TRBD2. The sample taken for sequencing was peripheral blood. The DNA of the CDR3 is TGTGCCAGCAGCTTTAGCGGGGGGAACTACGAGCAGTACTTC. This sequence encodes CASSFSGGNYEQYF.